Listed below are T cell receptor beta chains from one sample, sequenced in a study of blood T cell repertoires in COVID-19. The repertoire was sequenced with immunoSEQ multiplex PCR; TCRdb's copy has only in-frame clones and lacks some. The table records roughly 79,000 clones, roughly 89% of them present only once. Input material: peripheral blood. The receptors come from a man between 50 and 59 years old with active COVID-19. Both conserved end residues are part of each CDR3. A D gene is named only where the DNA matches it firmly. The size field is filled for only some rows; it gives once, few, many or a size class.

CDR3nt: TGCAGCGTCCTAGCGGGAGGGCCCGGTGAGACCCAGTACTTC
CDR3aa: CSVLAGGPGETQYF
v_gene: TRBV29-1
d_gene: TRBD2
j_gene: TRBJ2-5
abundance: NA

CDR3nt: TGTGCCAGCAGCTTAAGAGAAAGGCAGTTCTTC
CDR3aa: CASSLRERQFF
v_gene: TRBV7-9
d_gene: NA
j_gene: TRBJ2-1
abundance: NA

CDR3nt: TGTGCCAGCAGAAAAACTAGCGGGAGCGATACGCAGTATTTT
CDR3aa: CASRKTSGSDTQYF
v_gene: TRBV2
d_gene: TRBD2
j_gene: TRBJ2-3
abundance: once

CDR3nt: TGTGCCAGCAGCCAAATCTCCGTAGGGAGCTCCTACGAGCAGTACTTC
CDR3aa: CASSQISVGSSYEQYF
v_gene: TRBV3-1/TRBV3-2
d_gene: NA
j_gene: TRBJ2-7
abundance: NA

CDR3nt: TGTGCCAGCACCCTGACCAGGGGAACAATCACTGAAGCTTTCTTT
CDR3aa: CASTLTRGTITEAFF
v_gene: TRBV5-4
d_gene: NA
j_gene: TRBJ1-1
abundance: NA

CDR3nt: TGTGCCAGCAGCACACCGGGACAGGATAACTATGGCTACACCTTC
CDR3aa: CASSTPGQDNYGYTF
v_gene: TRBV7-9
d_gene: TRBD1
j_gene: TRBJ1-2
abundance: NA

CDR3nt: TGTGCCTGGGGGACAGGGGCTCCTTACGAGCAGTACTTC
CDR3aa: CAWGTGAPYEQYF
v_gene: TRBV30
d_gene: TRBD1
j_gene: TRBJ2-7
abundance: NA

CDR3nt: TGTGCCAGCAGCCAAGAGACGTCAGGGATGACCAAAAACATTCAGTACTTC
CDR3aa: CASSQETSGMTKNIQYF
v_gene: TRBV3-1/TRBV3-2
d_gene: NA
j_gene: TRBJ2-4
abundance: NA

CDR3nt: TGTGCCACCAGTAACGAGTTCTCTGAAGCTTTCTTT
CDR3aa: CATSNEFSEAFF
v_gene: TRBV24-1
d_gene: NA
j_gene: TRBJ1-1
abundance: NA

CDR3nt: TGTGCCAGCAGCTTGTGGCAGGGTAATTCACCCCTCCACTTT
CDR3aa: CASSLWQGNSPLHF
v_gene: TRBV5-6
d_gene: NA
j_gene: TRBJ1-6
abundance: NA

CDR3nt: TGTGCCAGCAGGGCAGGGGGCGCCCCGGATGAAAAACTGTTTTTT
CDR3aa: CASRAGGAPDEKLFF
v_gene: TRBV6-5
d_gene: TRBD1
j_gene: TRBJ1-4
abundance: NA

CDR3nt: TGCGCCAGCAGCTTGGCGGGGGGGCGTCTTAGCGGAGACCCTTACGAGCAGTACTTC
CDR3aa: CASSLAGGRLSGDPYEQYF
v_gene: TRBV5-1
d_gene: TRBD2
j_gene: TRBJ2-7
abundance: NA

CDR3nt: TGCGCCAGCAGCCCACTGGGTAGCGGGAGCGTCGAGACCCAGTACTTC
CDR3aa: CASSPLGSGSVETQYF
v_gene: TRBV4-1
d_gene: TRBD2
j_gene: TRBJ2-5
abundance: NA

CDR3nt: TGTGCCAGCAGATTGGAACTAGCAGGGACAGATACGCAGTATTTT
CDR3aa: CASRLELAGTDTQYF
v_gene: TRBV2
d_gene: NA
j_gene: TRBJ2-3
abundance: NA

CDR3nt: TGTGCCGGACTCCCACGCGGGGCTAGGGGCTATGGCTACACCTTC
CDR3aa: CAGLPRGARGYGYTF
v_gene: TRBV30
d_gene: NA
j_gene: TRBJ1-2
abundance: once

CDR3nt: TGTGCCAGCAGTATACAGGGGACCCTGGAGACCCAGTACTTC
CDR3aa: CASSIQGTLETQYF
v_gene: TRBV2
d_gene: TRBD1
j_gene: TRBJ2-5
abundance: NA

CDR3nt: TGCGCCAGCAGCTTGGGCAGGGGACGGACAGATACGCAGTATTTT
CDR3aa: CASSLGRGRTDTQYF
v_gene: TRBV5-1
d_gene: NA
j_gene: TRBJ2-3
abundance: NA

CDR3nt: TGTGCCAGTAGGACTAAGGAGGGAACAGGCCTTGAAGCTTTCTTT
CDR3aa: CASRTKEGTGLEAFF
v_gene: TRBV19
d_gene: NA
j_gene: TRBJ1-1
abundance: NA

CDR3nt: TGCGCCAGCAGCTTGCGGACTAGCGGGGGGACCGGGGAGCTGTTTTTT
CDR3aa: CASSLRTSGGTGELFF
v_gene: TRBV5-1
d_gene: TRBD2
j_gene: TRBJ2-2
abundance: once

CDR3nt: TGTGCCAGCAGTTACTCTGGCGGGAGTTGGGGAGAGACCCAGTACTTC
CDR3aa: CASSYSGGSWGETQYF
v_gene: TRBV6-5
d_gene: TRBD2
j_gene: TRBJ2-5
abundance: NA

CDR3nt: TGTGCCAGCAGCCCCAGGACGGGAAATAATTCACCCCTCCACTTT
CDR3aa: CASSPRTGNNSPLHF
v_gene: TRBV9
d_gene: NA
j_gene: TRBJ1-6
abundance: NA

CDR3nt: TGTGCCAGCAGTTTATCGGACAGAGGATACGAGCAGTACTTC
CDR3aa: CASSLSDRGYEQYF
v_gene: TRBV2
d_gene: NA
j_gene: TRBJ2-7
abundance: NA

CDR3nt: TGCGCCAGCAGCTCCCGAGGGGGGGCGGAGACCCAGTACTTC
CDR3aa: CASSSRGGAETQYF
v_gene: TRBV5-1
d_gene: NA
j_gene: TRBJ2-5
abundance: NA

CDR3nt: TGTGCCAGCAGTGAAGGTGACAGGGGAGGCTACACCTTC
CDR3aa: CASSEGDRGGYTF
v_gene: TRBV6-1
d_gene: TRBD1
j_gene: TRBJ1-2
abundance: NA

CDR3nt: TGTGCCAGCAGCGCGACGGGACTAGAGATTTACAATGAGCAGTTCTTC
CDR3aa: CASSATGLEIYNEQFF
v_gene: TRBV5-6
d_gene: TRBD2
j_gene: TRBJ2-1
abundance: NA

CDR3nt: TGTGCCAGCAGCGTATCGCCGGGGGGCTCACCCCTCCACTTT
CDR3aa: CASSVSPGGSPLHF
v_gene: TRBV7-2
d_gene: NA
j_gene: TRBJ1-6
abundance: NA

CDR3nt: TGTGCCAGCAGCTTAATTGGGGCGCGCGGGGGGCCCCCCGAGGTACAGACCCAGTACTTC
CDR3aa: CASSLIGARGGPPEVQTQYF
v_gene: TRBV7-3
d_gene: TRBD2
j_gene: TRBJ2-5
abundance: NA

CDR3nt: TGTGCCAGCAGCGCTAAGTCGATGGTGAGCGAGCAGTTCTTC
CDR3aa: CASSAKSMVSEQFF
v_gene: TRBV14
d_gene: NA
j_gene: TRBJ2-1
abundance: NA

CDR3nt: TGCAGCCCGACAGGGGTGAATGAGCAGTTCTTC
CDR3aa: CSPTGVNEQFF
v_gene: TRBV20-1
d_gene: TRBD1
j_gene: TRBJ2-1
abundance: NA

CDR3nt: TGTGCCAGCAGTTTACCAAGCGGAAGCGGGAGGGCCATGGAGCAGTTCTTC
CDR3aa: CASSLPSGSGRAMEQFF
v_gene: TRBV28
d_gene: TRBD2
j_gene: TRBJ2-1
abundance: once

CDR3nt: TGTGCCAGCAGCTTCCAGGCTGAAGCTTTCTTT
CDR3aa: CASSFQAEAFF
v_gene: TRBV7-9
d_gene: NA
j_gene: TRBJ1-1
abundance: NA

CDR3nt: TGTGCCAGCGGCGGGGGGTACAATGAGCAGTTCTTC
CDR3aa: CASGGGYNEQFF
v_gene: TRBV6-5
d_gene: TRBD2
j_gene: TRBJ2-1
abundance: NA

CDR3nt: TGTGCCAGCAGCTTATTGGGCAGTGGCAATCAGCCCCAGCATTTT
CDR3aa: CASSLLGSGNQPQHF
v_gene: TRBV7-2
d_gene: NA
j_gene: TRBJ1-5
abundance: few

CDR3nt: TGTGCCAGTAGTATGGTAGGACTCCTGATCGGGGGCTACACCTTC
CDR3aa: CASSMVGLLIGGYTF
v_gene: TRBV19
d_gene: NA
j_gene: TRBJ1-2
abundance: NA

CDR3nt: TGTGCCAGCTCGGGCAGCCCAGGCAATCAGCCCCAGCATTTT
CDR3aa: CASSGSPGNQPQHF
v_gene: TRBV18
d_gene: NA
j_gene: TRBJ1-5
abundance: NA

CDR3nt: TGCGCCAGCAGCCAGCCGACTAGCGGGAGTAACGAGCAGTACTTC
CDR3aa: CASSQPTSGSNEQYF
v_gene: TRBV4-1
d_gene: TRBD2
j_gene: TRBJ2-7
abundance: once

CDR3nt: TGTGCCAGCAGCGTAGGTCCCAGCGGGGCTTCCGCGGGAGAGCAGTTCTTC
CDR3aa: CASSVGPSGASAGEQFF
v_gene: TRBV9
d_gene: TRBD2
j_gene: TRBJ2-1
abundance: NA

CDR3nt: TGTGCCAGCAGCCGGACTAGCGCGAACCAAGAGACCCAGTACTTC
CDR3aa: CASSRTSANQETQYF
v_gene: TRBV5-4
d_gene: TRBD2
j_gene: TRBJ2-5
abundance: NA

CDR3nt: TGCAGCGTTGCGGGACAGGCCTACACTGAAGCTTTCTTT
CDR3aa: CSVAGQAYTEAFF
v_gene: TRBV29-1
d_gene: TRBD1
j_gene: TRBJ1-1
abundance: NA

CDR3nt: TGTGCCAGCAGTAACGGGGGGATGCGGTACTTC
CDR3aa: CASSNGGMRYF
v_gene: TRBV6-5
d_gene: TRBD2
j_gene: TRBJ2-7
abundance: NA

CDR3nt: TGTGCCAGCAGCTTAGGCGCAGGGGGCGTGTACGAGCAGTACTTC
CDR3aa: CASSLGAGGVYEQYF
v_gene: TRBV7-9
d_gene: TRBD1
j_gene: TRBJ2-7
abundance: NA

CDR3nt: TGTGCCAGCAGCCGCACCGAGGACAGGGGGCACTATGGCTACACCTTC
CDR3aa: CASSRTEDRGHYGYTF
v_gene: TRBV14
d_gene: TRBD1
j_gene: TRBJ1-2
abundance: NA

CDR3nt: TGTGCCAGCAGTCAGGGGTTCGACGAGACCCAGTACTTC
CDR3aa: CASSQGFDETQYF
v_gene: TRBV9
d_gene: NA
j_gene: TRBJ2-5
abundance: NA

CDR3nt: TGTGCCAGCAGTTTCGCCCGAGTTGGGGCTACTGAAGCTTTCTTT
CDR3aa: CASSFARVGATEAFF
v_gene: TRBV28
d_gene: NA
j_gene: TRBJ1-1
abundance: NA

CDR3nt: TGTGCCAGTAGCTCGACTTGGAGTAGCACAGATACGCAGTATTTT
CDR3aa: CASSSTWSSTDTQYF
v_gene: TRBV19
d_gene: NA
j_gene: TRBJ2-3
abundance: NA

CDR3nt: TGTGCCAGCAGCGACTACTACGAGCAGTACTTC
CDR3aa: CASSDYYEQYF
v_gene: TRBV14
d_gene: NA
j_gene: TRBJ2-7
abundance: few

CDR3nt: TGTGCCAGTAGTATAGGGTCCGCGCTTATGAACACTGAAGCTTTCTTT
CDR3aa: CASSIGSALMNTEAFF
v_gene: TRBV19
d_gene: NA
j_gene: TRBJ1-1
abundance: NA